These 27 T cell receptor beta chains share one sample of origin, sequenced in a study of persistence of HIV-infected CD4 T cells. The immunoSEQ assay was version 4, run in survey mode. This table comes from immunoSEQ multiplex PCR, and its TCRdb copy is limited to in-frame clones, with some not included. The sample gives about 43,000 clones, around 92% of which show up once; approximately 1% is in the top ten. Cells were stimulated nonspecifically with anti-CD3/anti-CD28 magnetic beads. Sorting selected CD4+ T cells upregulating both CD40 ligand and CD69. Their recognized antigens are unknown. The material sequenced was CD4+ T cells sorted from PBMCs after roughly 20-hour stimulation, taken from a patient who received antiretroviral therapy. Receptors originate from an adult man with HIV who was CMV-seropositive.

The CDR3 reads CATQTGGGQPQHF. CDR3 in DNA: TGTGCCACCCAGACAGGGGGCGGTCAGCCCCAGCATTTT. The V gene is TRBV2, the J gene TRBJ1-5; 10 nucleotides agree with TRBD1. The CDR3 length is 13 residues. The V segment lost 10 bases and the J segment 6 bases; nucleotides outside the gene matches: 6. Looked up from germline, CDR1 is SNHLY and CDR2 is FYNNEI.

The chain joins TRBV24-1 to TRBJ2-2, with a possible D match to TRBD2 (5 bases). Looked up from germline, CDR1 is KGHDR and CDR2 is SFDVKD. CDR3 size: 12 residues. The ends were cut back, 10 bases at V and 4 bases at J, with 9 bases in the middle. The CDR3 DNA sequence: TGTGCCACAGCCACTAGCACCGGGGAGCTGTTTTTT. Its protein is CATATSTGELFF.

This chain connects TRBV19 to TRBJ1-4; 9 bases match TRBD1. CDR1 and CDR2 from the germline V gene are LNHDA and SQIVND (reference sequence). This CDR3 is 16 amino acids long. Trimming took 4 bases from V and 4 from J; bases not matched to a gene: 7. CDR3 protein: CASSTGQGGGNEKLFF. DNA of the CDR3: TGTGCCAGTAGTACGGGACAGGGAGGCGGTAATGAAAAACTGTTTTTT.

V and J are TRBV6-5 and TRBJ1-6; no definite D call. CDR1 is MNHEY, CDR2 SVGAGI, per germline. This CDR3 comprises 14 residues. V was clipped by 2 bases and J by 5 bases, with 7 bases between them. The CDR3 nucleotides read TGTGCCAGCAGTTACCGCCGGGATAATTCACCCCTCCACTTT. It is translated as CASSYRRDNSPLHF.

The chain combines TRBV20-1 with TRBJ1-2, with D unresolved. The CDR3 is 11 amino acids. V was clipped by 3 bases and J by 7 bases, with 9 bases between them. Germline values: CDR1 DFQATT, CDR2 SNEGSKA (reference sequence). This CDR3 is CSASSGSGYTF. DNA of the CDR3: TGCAGTGCTAGTAGTGGGAGTGGCTACACCTTC.

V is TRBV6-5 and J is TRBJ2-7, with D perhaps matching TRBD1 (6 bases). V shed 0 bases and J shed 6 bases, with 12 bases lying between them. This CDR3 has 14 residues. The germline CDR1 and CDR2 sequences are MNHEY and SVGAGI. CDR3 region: CASSYSILGGEQYF. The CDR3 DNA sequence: TGTGCCAGCAGTTACTCGATCCTAGGGGGCGAGCAGTACTTC.

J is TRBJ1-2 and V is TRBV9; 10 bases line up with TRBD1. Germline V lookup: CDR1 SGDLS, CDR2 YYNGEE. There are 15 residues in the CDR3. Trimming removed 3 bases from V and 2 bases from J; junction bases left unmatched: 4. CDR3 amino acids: CASSATDRGNYGYTF. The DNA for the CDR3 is TGTGCCAGCAGCGCGACGGACAGGGGGAACTATGGCTACACCTTC.

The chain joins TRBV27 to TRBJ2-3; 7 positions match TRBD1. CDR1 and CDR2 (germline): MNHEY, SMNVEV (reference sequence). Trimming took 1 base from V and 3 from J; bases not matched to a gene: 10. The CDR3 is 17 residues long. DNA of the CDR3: TGTGCCAGCAGTTTATTCGCACGAGGGGGCAGGACAGATACGCAGTATTTT. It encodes CASSLFARGGRTDTQYF.

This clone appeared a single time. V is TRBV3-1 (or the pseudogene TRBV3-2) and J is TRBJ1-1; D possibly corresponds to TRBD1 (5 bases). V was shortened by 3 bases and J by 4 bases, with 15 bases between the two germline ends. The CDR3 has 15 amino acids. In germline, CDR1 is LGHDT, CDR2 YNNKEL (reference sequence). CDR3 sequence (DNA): TGTGCCAGCAGCCAGGGCCCTGGGACGCGCACTGAAGCTTTCTTT. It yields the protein CASSQGPGTRTEAFF.

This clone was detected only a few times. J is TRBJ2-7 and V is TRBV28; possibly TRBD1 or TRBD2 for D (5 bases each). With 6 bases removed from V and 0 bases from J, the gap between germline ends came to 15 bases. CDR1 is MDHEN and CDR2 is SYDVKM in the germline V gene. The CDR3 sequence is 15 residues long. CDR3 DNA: TGTGCCAGCAGCGGGACCTTCGCCAGCTCCTACGAGCAGTACTTC. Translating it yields CASSGTFASSYEQYF. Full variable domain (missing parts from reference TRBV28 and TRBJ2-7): DVKVTQSSRYLVKRTGEKVFLECVQDMDHENMFWYRQDPGLGLRLIYFSYDVKMKEKGDIPEGYSVSREKKERFSLILESASTNQTSMYLCASSGTFASSYEQYFGPGTRLTVT.

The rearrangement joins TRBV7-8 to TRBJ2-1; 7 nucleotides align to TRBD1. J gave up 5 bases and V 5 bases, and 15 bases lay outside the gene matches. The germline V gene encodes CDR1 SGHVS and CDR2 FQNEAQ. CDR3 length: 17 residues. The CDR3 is CASSLGLRGGDHNEQFF. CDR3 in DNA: TGTGCCAGCAGCCTGGGGTTAAGAGGGGGCGATCACAATGAGCAGTTCTTC.

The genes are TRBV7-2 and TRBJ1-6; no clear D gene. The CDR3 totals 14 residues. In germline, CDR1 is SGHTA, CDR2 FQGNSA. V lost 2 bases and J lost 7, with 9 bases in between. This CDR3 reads CASSLLGLNSPLHF. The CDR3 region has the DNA TGTGCCAGCAGCTTACTAGGCCTAAATTCACCCCTCCACTTT.

CDR3 protein: CASTGESYEQYF. In DNA, the CDR3 is TGTGCCAGCACCGGGGAGTCCTACGAGCAGTACTTC. This rearrangement joins TRBV7-9 to TRBJ2-7; TRBD2 might be the D (5 bases). CDR1 and CDR2 from the germline V gene are SEHNR and FQNEAQ (reference sequence). The CDR3 is 12 residues long. V was trimmed by 7 bases and J by 1 base, leaving 8 bases between them.

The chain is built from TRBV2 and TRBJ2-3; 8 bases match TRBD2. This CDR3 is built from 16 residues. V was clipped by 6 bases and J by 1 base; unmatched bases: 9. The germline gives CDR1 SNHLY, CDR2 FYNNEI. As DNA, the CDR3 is TGTGCCAGCAGGATAATAGCGGGGATCCGCACAGATACGCAGTATTTT. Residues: CASRIIAGIRTDTQYF.

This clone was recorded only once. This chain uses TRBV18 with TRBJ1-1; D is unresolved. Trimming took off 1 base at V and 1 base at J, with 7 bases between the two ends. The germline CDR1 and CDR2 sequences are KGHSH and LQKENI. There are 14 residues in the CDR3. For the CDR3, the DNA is TGTGCCAGCTCACCACAGGCAAAGAACACTGAAGCTTTCTTT. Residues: CASSPQAKNTEAFF.

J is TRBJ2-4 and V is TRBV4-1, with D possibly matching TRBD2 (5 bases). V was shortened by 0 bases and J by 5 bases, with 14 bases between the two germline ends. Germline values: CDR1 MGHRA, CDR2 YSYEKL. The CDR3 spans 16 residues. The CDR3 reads CASSQDRGRQQNIQYF. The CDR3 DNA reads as TGCGCCAGCAGCCAAGATCGGGGAAGGCAGCAAAACATTCAGTACTTC.

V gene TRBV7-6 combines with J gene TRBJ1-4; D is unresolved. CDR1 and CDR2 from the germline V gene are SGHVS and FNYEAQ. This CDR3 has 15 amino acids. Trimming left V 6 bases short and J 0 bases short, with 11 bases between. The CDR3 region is CASSFGPSTNEKLFF. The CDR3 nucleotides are TGTGCCAGCAGTTTCGGGCCCTCAACTAATGAAAAACTGTTTTTT.

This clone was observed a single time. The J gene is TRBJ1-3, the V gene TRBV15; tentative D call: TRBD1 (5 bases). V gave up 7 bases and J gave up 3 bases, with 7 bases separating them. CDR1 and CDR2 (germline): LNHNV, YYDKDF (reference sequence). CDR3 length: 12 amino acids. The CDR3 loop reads CATKGNGNTIYF. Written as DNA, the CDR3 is TGTGCCACCAAGGGGAATGGAAACACCATATATTTT.

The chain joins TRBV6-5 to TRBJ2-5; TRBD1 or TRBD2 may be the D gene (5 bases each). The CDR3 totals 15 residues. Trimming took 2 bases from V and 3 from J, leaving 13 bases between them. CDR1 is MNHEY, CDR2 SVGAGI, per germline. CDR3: CASSYRMGRKETQYF. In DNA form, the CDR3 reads TGTGCCAGCAGTTACCGCATGGGACGGAAAGAGACCCAGTACTTC.

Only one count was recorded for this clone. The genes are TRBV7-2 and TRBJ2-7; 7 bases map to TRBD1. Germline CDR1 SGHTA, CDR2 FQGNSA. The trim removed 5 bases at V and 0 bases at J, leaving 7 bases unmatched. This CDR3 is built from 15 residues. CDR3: CASSPQGGPSYEQYF. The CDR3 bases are TGTGCCAGCAGCCCCCAAGGGGGCCCCTCCTACGAGCAGTACTTC.

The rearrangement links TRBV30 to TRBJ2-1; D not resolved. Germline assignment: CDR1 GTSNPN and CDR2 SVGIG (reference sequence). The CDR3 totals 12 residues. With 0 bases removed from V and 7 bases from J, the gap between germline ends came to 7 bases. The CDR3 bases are TGTGCCTGGAGTGTACGTGGAAATGAGCAGTTCTTC. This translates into CAWSVRGNEQFF. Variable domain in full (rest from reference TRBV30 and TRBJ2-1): SQTIHQWPATLVQPVGSPLSLECTVEGTSNPNLYWYRQAAGRGLQLLFYSVGIGQISSEVPQNLSASRPQDRQFILSSKKLLLSDSGFYLCAWSVRGNEQFFGPGTRLTVL.

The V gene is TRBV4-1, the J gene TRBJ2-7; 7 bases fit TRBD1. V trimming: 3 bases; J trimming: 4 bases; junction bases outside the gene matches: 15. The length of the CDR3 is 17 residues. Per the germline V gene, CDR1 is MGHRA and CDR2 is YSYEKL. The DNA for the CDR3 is TGCGCCAGCAGCCAGGGATCGACAGGGACGTCCACTTACGAGCAGTACTTC. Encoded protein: CASSQGSTGTSTYEQYF.

The CDR3, as DNA: TGTGCCAGCAGCTTCGAGGCCACCCCCACGCGGGATGAGCAGTTCTTC. Its protein is CASSFEATPTRDEQFF. The gene calls are TRBV2 and TRBJ2-1; D is possibly TRBD2 (5 bases). Looked up from germline, CDR1 is SNHLY and CDR2 is FYNNEI. V gave up 6 bases and J gave up 8 bases, with 23 bases separating them. This CDR3 is built from 16 residues.

CDR3 sequence reads: CASSLEGYEQYF. CDR3 nucleotides: TGTGCCAGCAGTTTGGAGGGGTACGAGCAGTACTTC. The rearrangement joins TRBV28 to TRBJ2-7; tentatively, D is TRBD2 (6 bases). V lost 3 bases to trimming and J lost 4 bases, with 7 bases between them. The germline V gene encodes CDR1 MDHEN and CDR2 SYDVKM. This CDR3 region has 12 residues.

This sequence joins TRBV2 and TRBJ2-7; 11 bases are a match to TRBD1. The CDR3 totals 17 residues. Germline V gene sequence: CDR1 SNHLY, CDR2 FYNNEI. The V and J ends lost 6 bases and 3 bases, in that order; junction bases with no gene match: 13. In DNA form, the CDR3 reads TGTGCCAGCAGCCAAAACGGGCTCGGGACAGGGGGCTACGAGCAGTACTTC. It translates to CASSQNGLGTGGYEQYF.

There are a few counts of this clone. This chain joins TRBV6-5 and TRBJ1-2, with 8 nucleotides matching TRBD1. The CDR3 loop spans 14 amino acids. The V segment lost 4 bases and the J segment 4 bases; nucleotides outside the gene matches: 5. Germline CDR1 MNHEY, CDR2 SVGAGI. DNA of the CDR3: TGTGCCAGCAGTTTGGACAGGGATACCTATGGCTACACCTTC. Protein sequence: CASSLDRDTYGYTF.

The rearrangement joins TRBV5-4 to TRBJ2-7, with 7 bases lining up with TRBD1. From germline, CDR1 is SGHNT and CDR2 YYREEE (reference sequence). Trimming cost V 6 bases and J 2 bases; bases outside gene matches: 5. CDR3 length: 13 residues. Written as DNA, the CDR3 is TGTGCCAGCAAGGGGGACAGCCCCTACGAGCAGTACTTC. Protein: CASKGDSPYEQYF.